Each of the 6 T cell receptor beta chains below was sequenced from the same sample in a study of cytomegalovirus exposure and HLA in healthy donors (dated by TCRdb to about 2017). Libraries were constructed by the immunoSEQ multiplex PCR assay. For the multiplex PCR, a mixture combining 60 forward primers for TCR Vbeta segments and 13 reverse primers for TCR Jbeta segments was used. TCRdb obtained this table from immuneACCESS and retained in-frame rearrangements with V and J assigned. These tables miss some clones; where compared with another copy, unresolved V genes account for less than half of the shortfall, and the remainder is unexplained. The sample yields around 68,000 clones; just under 70% were counted once. The top ten constitute 10% to 11% of the sample. The specimen was PBMCs. These receptors came from a woman aged 25-40 years in good health and CMV-seronegative.

This chain connects TRBV5-1 to TRBJ2-5; D is unresolved. CDR1 and CDR2 from the germline V gene are SGHRS and YFSETQ. This CDR3 contains 14 residues. The germline V and J ends were trimmed by 4 bases and 2 bases, with 12 bases remaining between them. In DNA, the CDR3 is TGCGCCAGCAGCATCGGAGTATTTCAAGAGACCCAGTACTTC. It yields the protein CASSIGVFQETQYF. Supplemented by reference TRBV5-1 and TRBJ2-5, the full variable domain reads KAGVTQTPRYLIKTRGQQVTLSCSPISGHRSVSWYQQTPGQGLQFLFEYFSETQRNKGNFPGRFSGRQFSNSRSEMNVSTLELGDSALYLCASSIGVFQETQYFGPGTRLLVL.

This rearrangement joins TRBV5-6 to TRBJ2-3; tentative D call: TRBD1 (7 bases). Germline V gives CDR1 SGHDT, CDR2 YYEEEE. This CDR3 is built from 15 residues. The V gene lost 3 bases and the J gene lost 5 bases, with 16 bases spanning the gap. CDR3 coding DNA: TGTGCCAGCAGCTCGACAGGGAGGTATGGAGATACGCAGTATTTT. Encoded protein: CASSSTGRYGDTQYF.

The V gene is TRBV19, the J gene TRBJ2-1; maybe TRBD1 (6 bases). Trimming pared 3 bases from V and 3 bases from J, leaving 9 bases between. The CDR3 length is 14 residues. Germline CDR1 and CDR2: LNHDA and SQIVND (reference sequence). The CDR3: CASSMDRRYNEQFF. In nucleotides, the CDR3 is TGTGCCAGTAGTATGGACAGACGCTACAATGAGCAGTTCTTC. Full variable domain (missing parts from reference TRBV19 and TRBJ2-1): DGGITQSPKYLFRKEGQNVTLSCEQNLNHDAMYWYRQDPGQGLRLIYYSQIVNDFQKGDIAEGYSVSREKKESFPLTVTSAQKNPTAFYLCASSMDRRYNEQFFGPGTRLTVL.

This rearrangement joins TRBV5-1 to TRBJ2-5; 10 nucleotides agree with TRBD2. Trimming cost V 3 bases and J 5 bases; bases outside gene matches: 7. CDR1 is SGHRS and CDR2 is YFSETQ in the germline V gene. The CDR3 covers 15 residues. CDR3 nucleotides: TGCGCCAGCAGCTCAAAGCGGGGGGGCCGTGAGACCCAGTACTTC. Encoded protein: CASSSKRGGRETQYF.

This clone was observed a few times. The rearrangement joins TRBV9 to TRBJ2-3, with 8 nucleotides matching TRBD2. V dropped 3 bases and J dropped 7; count of bases not matched to a gene: 13. The CDR3 covers 16 residues. From germline, CDR1 is SGDLS and CDR2 YYNGEE. The CDR3 protein is CASSGKPGLEGNTQYF. For the CDR3, the DNA is TGTGCCAGCAGCGGGAAACCGGGACTAGAGGGGAATACGCAGTATTTT. The complete variable domain, with remaining parts taken from reference TRBV9 and TRBJ2-3, reads DSGVTQTPKHLITATGQRVTLRCSPRSGDLSVYWYQQSLDQGLQFLIQYYNGEERAKGNILERFSAQQFPDLHSELNLSSLELGDSALYFCASSGKPGLEGNTQYFGPGTRLTVL.

This chain connects TRBV6-6 to TRBJ2-7, with TRBD1 identical over 7 bases. Germline V gene lookup returns CDR1 MNHNY and CDR2 SVGAGI (reference sequence). The CDR3 has 15 amino acids. Trimming cost V 0 bases and J 3 bases; bases outside gene matches: 5. The CDR3 loop reads CASSYSETGNYEQYF. CDR3 nucleotide sequence: TGTGCCAGCAGTTACTCGGAGACAGGGAACTACGAGCAGTACTTC.